This paragraph reports one T cell receptor (beta chain). The data stem from a study of blood T cell repertoires in COVID-19. The repertoire was sequenced with immunoSEQ multiplex PCR; TCRdb's copy has only in-frame clones and lacks some. Here the sample spans roughly 400,000 clones, around nine tenths being singletons. Trimming shortened V by 0 bases and J by 2 bases, and 11 bases separated the two germline ends. Germline CDR1 reads SGHRS; CDR2 reads YFSETQ. CDR3 length: 15 amino acids. The chain couples TRBV5-1 to TRBJ1-2; tentatively, D is TRBD1 (5 bases). The sequence was obtained from a woman between 45 and 65 years old who had recovered from COVID-19. Sequenced material: PBMCs or T cells enriched from blood (not recorded which). The CDR3 sequence: CASSLELQENYGYTF. The DNA for the CDR3 is TGCGCCAGCAGCTTGGAACTACAGGAGAACTATGGCTACACCTTC. Using reference TRBV5-1 and TRBJ1-2 for the parts outside the CDR3, the full variable domain is KAGVTQTPRYLIKTRGQQVTLSCSPISGHRSVSWYQQTPGQGLQFLFEYFSETQRNKGNFPGRFSGRQFSNSRSEMNVSTLELGDSALYLCASSLELQENYGYTFGSGTRLTVV.